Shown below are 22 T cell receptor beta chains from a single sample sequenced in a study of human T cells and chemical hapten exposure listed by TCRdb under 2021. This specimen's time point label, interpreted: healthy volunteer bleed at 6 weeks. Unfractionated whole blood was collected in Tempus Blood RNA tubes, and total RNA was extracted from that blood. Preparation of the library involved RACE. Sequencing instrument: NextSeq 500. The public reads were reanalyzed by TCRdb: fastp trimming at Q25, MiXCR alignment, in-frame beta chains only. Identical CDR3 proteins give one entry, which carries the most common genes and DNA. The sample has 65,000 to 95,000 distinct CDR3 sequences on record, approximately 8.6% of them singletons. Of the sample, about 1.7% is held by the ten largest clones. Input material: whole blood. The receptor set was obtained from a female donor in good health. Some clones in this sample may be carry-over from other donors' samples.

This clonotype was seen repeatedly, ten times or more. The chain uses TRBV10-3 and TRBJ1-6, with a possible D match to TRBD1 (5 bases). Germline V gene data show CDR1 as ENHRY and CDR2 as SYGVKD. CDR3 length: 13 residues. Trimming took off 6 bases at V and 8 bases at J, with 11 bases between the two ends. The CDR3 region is CAIRGREDSPLHF. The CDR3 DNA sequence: TGTGCCATCAGGGGACGGGAGGATTCACCCCTCCACTTT.

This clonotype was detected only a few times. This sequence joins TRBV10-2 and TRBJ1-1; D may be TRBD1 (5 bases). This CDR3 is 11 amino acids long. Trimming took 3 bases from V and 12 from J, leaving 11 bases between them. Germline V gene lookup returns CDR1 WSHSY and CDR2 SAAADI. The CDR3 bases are TGCGCCAGCAGTGATTTACAGGAACCTTTCTTT. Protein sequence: CASSDLQEPFF.

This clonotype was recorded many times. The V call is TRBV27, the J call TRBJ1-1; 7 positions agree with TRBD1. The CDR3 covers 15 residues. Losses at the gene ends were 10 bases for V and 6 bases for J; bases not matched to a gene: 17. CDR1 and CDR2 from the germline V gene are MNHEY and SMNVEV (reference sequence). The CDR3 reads CATQLEGAYGPEAFF. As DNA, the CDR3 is TGTGCCACCCAGCTGGAGGGGGCGTATGGCCCTGAAGCTTTCTTT.

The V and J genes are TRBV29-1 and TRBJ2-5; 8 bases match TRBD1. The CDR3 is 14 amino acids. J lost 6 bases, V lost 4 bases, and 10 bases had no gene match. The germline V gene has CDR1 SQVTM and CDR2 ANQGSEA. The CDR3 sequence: CSVGWDRFLKTQYF. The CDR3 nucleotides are TGCAGCGTTGGCTGGGACAGGTTTTTAAAGACCCAGTACTTC.

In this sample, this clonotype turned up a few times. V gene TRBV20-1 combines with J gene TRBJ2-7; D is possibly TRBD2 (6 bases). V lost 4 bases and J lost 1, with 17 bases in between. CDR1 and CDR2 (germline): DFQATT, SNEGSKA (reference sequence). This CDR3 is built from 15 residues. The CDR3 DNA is TGCAGTGCTACGAGTCCCGGGACTTTTTCCTACGAGCAGTACTTC. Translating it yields CSATSPGTFSYEQYF.

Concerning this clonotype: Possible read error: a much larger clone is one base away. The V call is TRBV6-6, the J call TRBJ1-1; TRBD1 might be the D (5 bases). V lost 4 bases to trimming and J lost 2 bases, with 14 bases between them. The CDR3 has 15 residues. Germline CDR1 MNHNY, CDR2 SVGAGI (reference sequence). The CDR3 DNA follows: TGTGCCAGCAGTTCTCCCGGGACGGGTAACACTGAAGCTTTCTTT. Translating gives CASSSPGTGNTEAFF.

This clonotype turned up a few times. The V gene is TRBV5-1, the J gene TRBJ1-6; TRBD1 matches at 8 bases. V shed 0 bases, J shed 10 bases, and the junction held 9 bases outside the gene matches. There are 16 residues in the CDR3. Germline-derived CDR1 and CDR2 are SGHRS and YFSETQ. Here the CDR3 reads CASSLGLQGAGSPLHF. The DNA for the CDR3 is TGCGCCAGCAGCTTGGGTCTCCAGGGGGCTGGATCACCCCTCCACTTT. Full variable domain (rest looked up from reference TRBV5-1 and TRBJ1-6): KAGVTQTPRYLIKTRGQQVTLSCSPISGHRSVSWYQQTPGQGLQFLFEYFSETQRNKGNFPGRFSGRQFSNSRSEMNVSTLELGDSALYLCASSLGLQGAGSPLHFGNGTRLTVT.

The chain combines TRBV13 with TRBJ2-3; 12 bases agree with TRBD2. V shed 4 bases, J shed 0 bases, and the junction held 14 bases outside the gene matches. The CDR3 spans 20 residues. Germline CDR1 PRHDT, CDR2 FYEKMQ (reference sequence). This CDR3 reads CASSSRRTSGAGSSTDTQYF. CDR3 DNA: TGTGCCAGCAGCTCCAGGAGGACTAGCGGGGCTGGTTCTAGCACAGATACGCAGTATTTT.

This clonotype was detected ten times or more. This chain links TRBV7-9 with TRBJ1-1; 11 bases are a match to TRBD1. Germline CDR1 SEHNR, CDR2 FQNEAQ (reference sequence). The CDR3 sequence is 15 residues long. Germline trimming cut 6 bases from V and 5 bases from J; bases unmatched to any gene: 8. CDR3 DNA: TGTGCCAGCAGTCCATCCGGGACAGGGGGAACTGAAGCTTTCTTT. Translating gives CASSPSGTGGTEAFF.

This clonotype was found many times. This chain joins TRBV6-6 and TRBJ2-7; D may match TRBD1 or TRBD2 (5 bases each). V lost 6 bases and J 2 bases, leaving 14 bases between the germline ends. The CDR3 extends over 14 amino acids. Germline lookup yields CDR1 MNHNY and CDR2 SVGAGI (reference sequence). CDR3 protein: CASRHVGAPYEQYF. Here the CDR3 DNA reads TGTGCCAGCAGGCACGTCGGGGCCCCCTACGAGCAGTACTTC.

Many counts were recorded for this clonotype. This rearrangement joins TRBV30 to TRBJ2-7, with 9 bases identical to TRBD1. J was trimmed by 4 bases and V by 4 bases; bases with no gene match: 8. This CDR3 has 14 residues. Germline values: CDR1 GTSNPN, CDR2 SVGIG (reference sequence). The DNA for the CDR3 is TGTGCCTGGACTGGTGGGACAGGGTTGTACGAGCAGTACTTC. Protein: CAWTGGTGLYEQYF.

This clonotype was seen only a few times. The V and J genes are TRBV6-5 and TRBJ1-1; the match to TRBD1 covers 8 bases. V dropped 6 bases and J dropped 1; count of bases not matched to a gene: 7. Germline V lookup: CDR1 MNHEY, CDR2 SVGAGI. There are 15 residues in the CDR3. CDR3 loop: CASSPQTGENTEAFF. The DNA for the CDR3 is TGTGCCAGCAGCCCCCAGACAGGGGAGAACACTGAAGCTTTCTTT.

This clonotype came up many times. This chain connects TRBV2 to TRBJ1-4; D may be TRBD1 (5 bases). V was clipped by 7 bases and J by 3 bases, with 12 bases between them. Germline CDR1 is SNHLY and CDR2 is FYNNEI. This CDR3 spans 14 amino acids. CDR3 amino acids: CASMGQGPNEKLFF. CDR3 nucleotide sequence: TGTGCCAGCATGGGTCAGGGACCTAATGAAAAACTGTTTTTT.

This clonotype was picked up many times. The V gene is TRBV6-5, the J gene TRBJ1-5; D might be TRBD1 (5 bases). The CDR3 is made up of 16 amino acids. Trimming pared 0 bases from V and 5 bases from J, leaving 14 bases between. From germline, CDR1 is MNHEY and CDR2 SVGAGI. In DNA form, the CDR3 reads TGTGCCAGCAGTTACTCTGCAGGGAGCTTAGATCAGCCCCAGCATTTT. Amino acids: CASSYSAGSLDQPQHF.

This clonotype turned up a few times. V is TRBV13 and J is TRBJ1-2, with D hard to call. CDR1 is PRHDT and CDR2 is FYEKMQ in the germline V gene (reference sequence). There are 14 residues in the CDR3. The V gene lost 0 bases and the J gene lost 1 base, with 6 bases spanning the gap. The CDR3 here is CASSLGTYNYGYTF. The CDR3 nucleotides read TGTGCCAGCAGCTTAGGGACATATAACTATGGCTACACCTTC.

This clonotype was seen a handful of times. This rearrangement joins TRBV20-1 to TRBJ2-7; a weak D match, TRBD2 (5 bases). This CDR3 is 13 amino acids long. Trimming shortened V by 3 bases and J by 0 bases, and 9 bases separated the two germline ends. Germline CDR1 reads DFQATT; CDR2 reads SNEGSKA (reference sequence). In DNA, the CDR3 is TGCAGTGCTAGGGGAGCGACCTCCTACGAGCAGTACTTC. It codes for CSARGATSYEQYF.

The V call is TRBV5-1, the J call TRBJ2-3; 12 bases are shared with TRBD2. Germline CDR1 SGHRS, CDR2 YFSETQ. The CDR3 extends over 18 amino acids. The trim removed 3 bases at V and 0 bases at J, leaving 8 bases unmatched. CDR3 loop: CASSSGLAGIPSTDTQYF. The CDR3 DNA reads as TGCGCCAGCAGCTCTGGACTAGCGGGGATCCCTAGCACAGATACGCAGTATTTT.

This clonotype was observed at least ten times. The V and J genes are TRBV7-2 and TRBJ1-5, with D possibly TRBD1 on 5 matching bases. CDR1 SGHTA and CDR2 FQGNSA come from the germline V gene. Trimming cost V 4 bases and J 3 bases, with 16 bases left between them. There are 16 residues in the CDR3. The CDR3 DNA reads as TGTGCCAGCAGCTGGGCTGGACACGGAACCAATCAGCCCCAGCATTTT. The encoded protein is CASSWAGHGTNQPQHF.

The CDR3 DNA is TGTGCCAGCAGTTACTCGGAGACAAACACCGGGGAGCTGTTTTTT. This encodes CASSYSETNTGELFF. V gene TRBV6-2 or TRBV6-3 combines with J gene TRBJ2-2, with no clear D. This CDR3 comprises 15 residues. V lost 0 bases to trimming and J lost 2 bases, with 7 bases between them. CDR1 is MNHEY, CDR2 SVGEGT, per germline.

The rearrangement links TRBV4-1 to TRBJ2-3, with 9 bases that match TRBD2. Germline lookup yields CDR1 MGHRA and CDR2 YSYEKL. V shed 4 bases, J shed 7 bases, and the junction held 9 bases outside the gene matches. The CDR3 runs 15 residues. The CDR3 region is CASSPNSGGRYTQYF. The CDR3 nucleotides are TGCGCCAGCAGCCCCAACAGCGGGGGGAGATATACGCAGTATTTT.

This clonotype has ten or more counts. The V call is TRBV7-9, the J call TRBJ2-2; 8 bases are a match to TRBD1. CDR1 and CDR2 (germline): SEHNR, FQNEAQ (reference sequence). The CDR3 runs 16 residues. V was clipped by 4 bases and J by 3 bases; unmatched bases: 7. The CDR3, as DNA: TGTGCCAGCAGCTCTCCTACAGGGGGTTACACCGGGGAGCTGTTTTTT. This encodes CASSSPTGGYTGELFF.

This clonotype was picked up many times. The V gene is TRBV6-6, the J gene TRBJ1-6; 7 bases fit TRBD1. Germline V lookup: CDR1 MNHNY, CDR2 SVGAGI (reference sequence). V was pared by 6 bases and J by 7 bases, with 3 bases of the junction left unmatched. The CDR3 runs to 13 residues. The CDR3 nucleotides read TGTGCCAGCAGCCGGGGACAGAATTCACCCCTCCACTTT. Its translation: CASSRGQNSPLHF.